A single T cell receptor (beta chain) is shown here with its context. Its cognate antigen is unknown. This sample is part of a study of cytomegalovirus exposure and HLA in healthy donors. Study information: Tens of millions of unique TCRs, all from HLA-typed donors, were included in an early release of the data. Study-wide results and caveats: Reports indicate that TCR beta sequences accurately predicted the HLA-A and HLA-B alleles of most subjects. Sequencing depth across donors, presence/absence analyses assumed, was roughly uniform.

Germline V gene data show CDR1 as SGHVS and CDR2 as FNYEAQ. V lost 5 bases and J 6 bases, leaving 14 bases between the germline ends. The CDR3 is 13 amino acids. Primers for the PCR totalled 60 Vbeta and 13 Jbeta. The data were produced by immunoSEQ multiplex PCR, yet TCRdb's version contains in-frame clones alone and is incomplete. The sample lists roughly 120,000 clones, around three quarters occurring once. Sequencing was carried out using PBMCs. V usage is TRBV7-6 and J usage is TRBJ2-7, with a tentative D call TRBD1 (6 bases). The sequence derives from a male donor in good health and CMV-seronegative. CDR3 amino acids: CASSQGQSSEQYF. The CDR3 nucleotides read TGTGCCAGCAGCCAAGGACAGTCTAGCGAGCAGTACTTC.